The text below deals with one T cell receptor (beta chain). The target antigen is unknown. This was a survey-level run. Repertoires were generated with immunoSEQ multiplex PCR, while TCRdb's copy carries only in-frame clones and drops some. The sample holds some 60,000 clones, over 70% seen once. These data come from a study of pediatric ulcerative colitis. Study observations and caveats: Blood-rectal clonal overlap within each person was significantly higher in ulcerative colitis patients than controls. No controls had the two rectal clonotypes shared by ulcerative colitis patients. Repertoires came from total lymphocyte DNA, so rare subsets like regulatory T cells may be missed.

Trimming stripped 0 bases from V and 7 bases from J, with 7 bases between. From germline, CDR1 is SGDLS and CDR2 YYNGEE. The CDR3 sequence is 13 residues long. This receptor was obtained from a boy between 10 and 17 years old with moderate ulcerative colitis. This chain links TRBV9 with TRBJ1-4; D not resolved. Sequenced input: blood. The CDR3 loop reads CASSVGRREKLFF. CDR3 nucleotide sequence: TGTGCCAGCAGCGTAGGTAGGCGTGAAAAACTGTTTTTT.